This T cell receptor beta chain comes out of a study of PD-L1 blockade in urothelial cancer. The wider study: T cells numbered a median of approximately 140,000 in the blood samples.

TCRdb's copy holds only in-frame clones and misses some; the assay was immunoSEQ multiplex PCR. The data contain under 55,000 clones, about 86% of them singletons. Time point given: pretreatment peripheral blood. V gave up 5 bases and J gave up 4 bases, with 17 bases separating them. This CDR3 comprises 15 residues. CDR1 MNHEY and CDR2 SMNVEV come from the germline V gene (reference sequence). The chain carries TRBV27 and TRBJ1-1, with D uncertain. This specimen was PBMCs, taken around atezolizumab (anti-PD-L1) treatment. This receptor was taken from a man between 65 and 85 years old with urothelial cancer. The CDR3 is CASSRRAGRGTEAFF. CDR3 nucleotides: TGTGCCAGCAGTAGGAGGGCGGGTCGAGGCACTGAAGCTTTCTTT.